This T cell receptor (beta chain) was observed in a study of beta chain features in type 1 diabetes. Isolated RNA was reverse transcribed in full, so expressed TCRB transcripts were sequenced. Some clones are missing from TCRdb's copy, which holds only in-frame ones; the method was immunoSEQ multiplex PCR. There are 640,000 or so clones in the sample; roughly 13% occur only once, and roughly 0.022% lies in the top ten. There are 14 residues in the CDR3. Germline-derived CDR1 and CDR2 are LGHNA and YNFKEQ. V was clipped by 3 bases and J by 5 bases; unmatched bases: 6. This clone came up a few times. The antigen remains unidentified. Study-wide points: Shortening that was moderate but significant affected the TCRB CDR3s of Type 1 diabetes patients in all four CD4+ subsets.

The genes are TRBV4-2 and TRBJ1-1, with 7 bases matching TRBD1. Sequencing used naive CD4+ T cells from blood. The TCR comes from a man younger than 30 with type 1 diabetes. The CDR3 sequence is CASSQRDRDTEAFF. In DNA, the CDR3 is TGTGCCAGCAGCCAGAGAGACAGGGATACTGAAGCTTTCTTT.